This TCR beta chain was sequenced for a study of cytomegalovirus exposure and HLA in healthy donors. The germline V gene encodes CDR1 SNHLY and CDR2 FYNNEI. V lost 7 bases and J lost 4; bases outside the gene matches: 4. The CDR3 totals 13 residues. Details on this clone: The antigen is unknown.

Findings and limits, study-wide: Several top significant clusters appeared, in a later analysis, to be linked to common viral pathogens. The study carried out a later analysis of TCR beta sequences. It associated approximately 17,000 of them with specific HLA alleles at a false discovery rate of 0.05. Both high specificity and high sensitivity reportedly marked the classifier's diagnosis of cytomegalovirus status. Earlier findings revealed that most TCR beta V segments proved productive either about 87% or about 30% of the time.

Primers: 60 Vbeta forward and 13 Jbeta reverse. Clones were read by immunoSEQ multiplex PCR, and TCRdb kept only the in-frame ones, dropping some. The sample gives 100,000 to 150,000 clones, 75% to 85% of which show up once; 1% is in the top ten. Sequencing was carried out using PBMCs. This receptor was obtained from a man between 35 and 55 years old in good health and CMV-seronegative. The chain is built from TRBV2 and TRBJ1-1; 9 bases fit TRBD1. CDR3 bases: TGTGCCAGCACGGGACAGGGAGCCACTGAAGCTTTCTTT. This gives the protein CASTGQGATEAFF.